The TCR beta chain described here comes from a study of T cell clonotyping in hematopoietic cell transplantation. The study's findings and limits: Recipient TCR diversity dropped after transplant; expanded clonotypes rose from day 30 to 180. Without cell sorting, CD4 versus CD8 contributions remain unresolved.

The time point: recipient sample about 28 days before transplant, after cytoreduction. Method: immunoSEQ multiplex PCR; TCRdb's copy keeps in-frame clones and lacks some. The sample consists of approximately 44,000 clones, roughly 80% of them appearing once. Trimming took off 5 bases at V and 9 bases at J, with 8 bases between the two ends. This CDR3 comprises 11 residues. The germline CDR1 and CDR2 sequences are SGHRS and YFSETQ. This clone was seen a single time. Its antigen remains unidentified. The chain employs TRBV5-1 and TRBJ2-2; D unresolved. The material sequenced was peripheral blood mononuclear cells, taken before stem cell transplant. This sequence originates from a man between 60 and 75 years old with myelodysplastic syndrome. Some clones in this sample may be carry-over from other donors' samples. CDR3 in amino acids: CASSYSRELFF. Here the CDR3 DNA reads TGCGCCAGCAGTTATTCCAGGGAGCTGTTTTTT.